The T cell receptor (beta chain) described here comes from a study of Graves' ophthalmopathy and Graves' hyperthyroidism. Study information: Peripheral blood (taken before any treatment) was collected at initial diagnosis. Study-level points and caveats: The study's model predicted ophthalmopathy progression at 70.59% sensitivity and 72% to 85% specificity.

Other autoimmune diseases, uncontrolled infections, pregnancy or lactation led to the exclusion of patients. The TCR beta CDR3 regions underwent amplification from RNA transcripts. The first round was an RT-PCR with HTBI primers, and the second round was a multiplex PCR. TCRdb processed the multiplex PCR reads anew with MiXCR; each CDR3 protein has one entry. The sample has about 220,000 distinct CDR3 sequences, approximately 21% seen once. Germline V gives CDR1 SGHAT, CDR2 FQNNGV. This CDR3 comprises 15 residues. Trimming stripped 4 bases from V and 2 bases from J, with 15 bases between. This clonotype was recorded many times. Its target is unknown.

The V call is TRBV11-2, the J call TRBJ2-7; a possible D gene is TRBD2 (6 bases). This TCR derives from a woman between 45 and 65 years old with Graves' ophthalmopathy. The specimen sequenced was peripheral blood. CDR3 region: CASSYGDSLTYEQYF. As DNA, the CDR3 is TGTGCCAGCAGCTACGGGGACTCCCTAACCTACGAGCAGTACTTC.